These 17 T cell receptor beta chains originate from one sample sequenced in a study of Ad26.COV2.S vaccination and SARS-CoV-2 variants. TCRdb's table, derived via immunoSEQ multiplex PCR, lists solely in-frame clones and lacks some. This table holds 75,000 to 100,000 clones, 82% found once. Specimen: peripheral blood, collected after recovery from COVID-19. These receptors were obtained from a human donor who had recovered from COVID-19.

The chain is built from TRBV7-3 and TRBJ2-1, with 7 bases identical to TRBD1. V trimming: 4 bases; J trimming: 6 bases; junction bases outside the gene matches: 3. Germline V lookup: CDR1 SGHTA, CDR2 FQGTGA. This CDR3 is built from 13 residues. In nucleotides, the CDR3 is TGTGCCAGCAGCTACTACAGGGGCAATGAGCAGTTCTTC. This encodes CASSYYRGNEQFF.

The J gene is TRBJ1-2, the V gene TRBV6-6; possible D gene TRBD1, 6 bases. The V end lost 4 bases, the J end lost 5 bases, and 14 bases lay between the germline ends. Germline lookup yields CDR1 MNHNY and CDR2 SVGAGI (reference sequence). The CDR3 length is 14 residues. In DNA, the CDR3 is TGTGCCAGCAGTTTGCAGGGGCTCGGGTATGGCTACACCTTC. It codes for CASSLQGLGYGYTF.

This chain uses TRBV9 with TRBJ2-3, with D unresolved. Trimming stripped 0 bases from V and 8 bases from J, with 13 bases between. Looked up from germline, CDR1 is SGDLS and CDR2 is YYNGEE. The CDR3 sequence is 14 residues long. CDR3 in DNA: TGTGCCAGCAGCGTAGGTCCCCTCTCGGGTACGCAGTATTTT. Its protein is CASSVGPLSGTQYF.

This chain uses TRBV9 with TRBJ2-7; no clear D. The germline V gene encodes CDR1 SGDLS and CDR2 YYNGEE. The CDR3 consists of 13 residues. Trimming pared 0 bases from V and 4 bases from J, leaving 8 bases between. The CDR3 DNA reads as TGTGCCAGCAGCGTAGGGATCGGGTACGAGCAGTACTTC. Its translation is CASSVGIGYEQYF. The entire variable domain, with the rest obtained from reference TRBV9 and TRBJ2-7, is as follows: DSGVTQTPKHLITATGQRVTLRCSPRSGDLSVYWYQQSLDQGLQFLIQYYNGEERAKGNILERFSAQQFPDLHSELNLSSLELGDSALYFCASSVGIGYEQYFGPGTRLTVT.

The J gene is TRBJ2-1, the V gene TRBV3-1 (or the pseudogene TRBV3-2); weak D call: TRBD2 (6 bases). V lost 3 bases and J 4 bases, leaving 10 bases between the germline ends. Germline V gives CDR1 LGHDT, CDR2 YNNKEL (reference sequence). This CDR3 is built from 14 residues. The CDR3 protein is CASSHRRGYNEQFF. CDR3 DNA sequence: TGTGCCAGCAGCCACCGCCGGGGGTACAATGAGCAGTTCTTC.

This chain uses TRBV5-1 with TRBJ2-2; 7 nucleotides match TRBD2. Losses at the gene ends were 3 bases for V and 4 bases for J; bases not matched to a gene: 6. CDR3 size: 15 residues. Looked up from germline, CDR1 is SGHRS and CDR2 is YFSETQ. CDR3 sequence reads: CASSYGAGSTGELFF. CDR3 coding DNA: TGCGCCAGCAGCTATGGAGCGGGGAGCACCGGGGAGCTGTTTTTT.

The chain couples TRBV4-1 to TRBJ2-1, with TRBD2 matching over 8 bases. CDR1 and CDR2 (germline): MGHRA, YSYEKL. The CDR3 is made up of 16 amino acids. Trimming cost V 4 bases and J 3 bases; bases outside gene matches: 8. CDR3 in DNA: TGCGCCAGCAGCCCTGTATTAGCGGGAAGCTACAATGAGCAGTTCTTC. This codes for CASSPVLAGSYNEQFF.

The chain is built from TRBV18 and TRBJ2-7; 12 bases agree with TRBD2. Per germline, CDR1 KGHSH and CDR2 LQKENI. V was clipped by 6 bases and J by 7 bases; unmatched bases: 7. This CDR3 has 14 residues. The CDR3 DNA sequence: TGTGCCAGCTCCCGTGGACTAGCGGGACAGGAGCAGTACTTC. Protein product: CASSRGLAGQEQYF.

This sequence joins TRBV5-4 and TRBJ2-7, with unresolved D. Between the trimmed V and J ends, which lost 0 bases and 0 bases, there was a span of 4 bases. Per germline, CDR1 SGHNT and CDR2 YYREEE (reference sequence). The CDR3 spans 13 residues. CDR3 residues: CASSLDRSYEQYF. The CDR3 nucleotides are TGTGCCAGCAGCTTGGATCGCTCCTACGAGCAGTACTTC.

V gene TRBV29-1 combines with J gene TRBJ1-2; TRBD1 aligns across 9 bases. V was pared by 4 bases and J by 7 bases, with 4 bases of the junction left unmatched. This CDR3 spans 12 amino acids. Germline lookup yields CDR1 SQVTM and CDR2 ANQGSEA. In DNA, the CDR3 is TGCAGCGTTGTCGGACAGGGGAGTGGCTACACCTTC. Protein sequence: CSVVGQGSGYTF.

The rearrangement joins TRBV25-1 to TRBJ2-7; D unclear. Trimming shortened V by 7 bases and J by 1 base, and 8 bases separated the two germline ends. The CDR3 totals 12 residues. Looked up from germline, CDR1 is MGHDK and CDR2 is SYGVNS. CDR3 sequence: CASKQPSYEQYF. For the CDR3, the DNA is TGTGCCAGCAAACAGCCGTCCTACGAGCAGTACTTC.

Worth noting for this clone: Other DNA sequences in the same sample also yield this CDR3. This chain uses TRBV24-1 with TRBJ2-1; D is possibly TRBD1 or TRBD2 (5 bases each). Deletions cut 1 base from V and 10 bases from J, with 10 bases between. Per the germline V gene, CDR1 is KGHDR and CDR2 is SFDVKD. The CDR3 is 13 amino acids. DNA of the CDR3: TGTGCCACCAGTGATTTCGTTGGGGGAGAGCAGTTCTTC. Protein: CATSDFVGGEQFF.

The V gene is TRBV4-1, the J gene TRBJ2-6, with D unclear. Between the trimmed V and J ends, which lost 1 base and 0 bases, there was a span of 10 bases. The CDR3 is 17 amino acids. Looked up from germline, CDR1 is MGHRA and CDR2 is YSYEKL. As DNA, the CDR3 is TGCGCCAGCAGCCAAGTCGGTAGCAGCTCTGGGGCCAACGTCCTGACTTTC. Protein product: CASSQVGSSSGANVLTF.

The chain carries TRBV5-1 and TRBJ2-1; 8 nucleotides align to TRBD2. CDR1 SGHRS and CDR2 YFSETQ come from the germline V gene. This CDR3 region has 16 residues. The V gene end was trimmed by 8 bases and the J gene end by 0 bases; junction bases not matched to a gene: 10. This CDR3 is CASAAVSGNSYNEQFF. The CDR3 nucleotides are TGCGCCAGTGCCGCGGTTAGCGGGAACTCCTACAATGAGCAGTTCTTC.

This clone was recorded a few times. A junction end diverges from the germline sequence, so it may reflect a read error. The DNA for the CDR3 is TGCGCTTCAGGGGGCGCTCGGGGCACTGAAGCTTTCTTT. It yields the protein CASGGARGTEAFF. The gene calls are TRBV11-2 and TRBJ1-1; 8 bases line up with TRBD1. There are 13 residues in the CDR3. The germline gives CDR1 SGHAT, CDR2 FQNNGV.

The chain employs TRBV4-3 and TRBJ1-1; no reliable D call. Trimming shortened V by 0 bases and J by 4 bases, and 15 bases separated the two germline ends. Germline V CDR1 and CDR2: LGHNA, YSLEER. The CDR3 runs 16 residues. Written as DNA, the CDR3 is TGCGCCAGCAGCCAAGATCAGCCGGGAACGGGCACTGAAGCTTTCTTT. Amino acids: CASSQDQPGTGTEAFF.

The chain joins TRBV7-8 to TRBJ2-5, with 10 bases that match TRBD1. V trimming: 4 bases; J trimming: 4 bases; junction bases outside the gene matches: 9. CDR1 and CDR2 (germline): SGHVS, FQNEAQ. The length of the CDR3 is 16 residues. The CDR3 spells CASSSSTGGAGETQYF. In nucleotides, the CDR3 is TGTGCCAGCAGCTCTTCGACAGGGGGCGCAGGAGAGACCCAGTACTTC.